Listed below are T cell receptor beta chains from one sample, sequenced in a study of cytomegalovirus exposure and HLA in healthy donors. Using immunoSEQ multiplex PCR, the repertoire was profiled, and TCRdb retains in-frame clones only, with some absent. The top ten clones hold around 0.51% of a sample with 120,000 to 150,000 clones, around 90% of them seen once. The specimen was PBMCs. The receptors were sampled from a woman aged 40 to 50 in good health and CMV-seronegative. CDR3s include the opening cysteine and the closing phenylalanine or tryptophan. The D gene is left open where the match is weak. The size field is filled for only some rows; it gives once, few, many or a size class.

>TRBJ1-5|-|-|TRBV2
CASSFAGNQPQHF
TGTGCCAGCAGTTTTGCAGGGAATCAGCCCCAGCATTTT
>TRBJ2-7|-|TRBD2|TRBV6-5
CASSLGLANYEQYF
TGTGCCAGCAGTTTGGGACTAGCGAACTACGAGCAGTACTTC
>TRBJ2-1|-|-|TRBV30
CAWSRNRAFDEQFF
TGTGCCTGGAGCCGGAACAGGGCCTTCGATGAGCAGTTCTTC
>TRBJ2-2|-|TRBD2|TRBV5-1
CASSLGLARNTGELFF
TGCGCCAGCAGCTTGGGACTAGCTCGGAACACCGGGGAGCTGTTTTTT
>TRBJ2-3|-|-|TRBV10-1
CASSDALSDTQYF
TGCGCCAGCAGTGACGCACTGTCAGATACGCAGTATTTT
>TRBJ2-7|-|-|TRBV5-4
CATTNGENEQYF
TGTGCCACCACTAATGGGGAGAACGAGCAGTACTTC
>TRBJ2-7|-|-|TRBV18
CASSPPRTVYEQYF
TGTGCCAGCTCACCACCCCGGACAGTCTACGAGCAGTACTTC
>TRBJ1-2|-|TRBD1|TRBV27
CASSFDRGRVGGYTF
TGTGCCAGCAGTTTCGACAGGGGACGAGTGGGGGGCTACACCTTC
>TRBJ2-3|once|-|TRBV7-9
CSSSYSTDTQYF
TGTTCCAGCAGCTATAGTACAGATACGCAGTATTTT
>TRBJ2-7|-|TRBD2|TRBV7-6
CASSQHSGRTYEQYF
TGTGCCAGCAGCCAACATAGCGGGAGGACTTACGAGCAGTACTTC
>TRBJ1-1|once|-|TRBV6-5
CASSELDFRTEAFF
TGTGCCAGCAGTGAATTGGACTTTCGGACTGAAGCTTTCTTT
>TRBJ1-2|-|TRBD1|TRBV5-1
CASSPLQGNYGYTF
TGCGCCAGCAGCCCACTACAGGGGAACTATGGCTACACCTTC
>TRBJ2-2|-|-|TRBV19
CASSIEGERGTGELFF
TGTGCCAGTAGTATAGAGGGAGAGAGGGGGACCGGGGAGCTGTTTTTT
>TRBJ2-3|-|TRBD2|TRBV27
CASSKATGLVSGPDTQYF
TGTGCCAGCAGTAAGGCCACTGGACTAGTATCGGGCCCAGATACGCAGTATTTT
>TRBJ1-2|-|-|TRBV5-1
CASSLALDLGYTF
TGCGCCAGCAGCTTGGCGCTAGATCTTGGCTACACCTTC
>TRBJ2-7|-|-|TRBV9
CASSVEDGSGSYEQYF
TGTGCCAGCAGCGTAGAGGATGGTAGCGGCTCCTACGAGCAGTACTTC
>TRBJ2-1|few|TRBD2|TRBV19
CGDWAGAGEQFF
TGTGGGGATTGGGCGGGAGCGGGTGAGCAGTTCTTC
>TRBJ1-1|-|-|TRBV7-9
CSSTLRGGVTEAFF
TGTTCCAGCACCCTACGGGGAGGGGTCACTGAAGCTTTCTTT
>TRBJ1-2|-|-|TRBV11-2
CASSLGQTYYGYTF
TGTGCCAGCAGCTTAGGACAGACCTACTATGGCTACACCTTC
>TRBJ2-7|-|-|TRBV5-1
CASSPGTGTNEQYF
TGCGCCAGCAGCCCAGGTACCGGGACAAACGAGCAGTACTTC
>TRBJ1-4|-|-|TRBV5-1
CASSLTGTNEKLFF
TGCGCCAGCAGCTTGACCGGGACTAATGAAAAACTGTTTTTT
>TRBJ2-6|-|TRBD2|TRBV5-1
CASSAGGSGANVLTF
TGCGCCAGCAGCGCGGGGGGCTCTGGGGCCAACGTCCTGACTTTC
>TRBJ2-7|-|TRBD2|TRBV7-6
CASSLAGGPDEQYF
TGTGCCAGCAGCCTAGCGGGAGGGCCAGACGAGCAGTACTTC
>TRBJ1-5|-|-|TRBV7-2
CASSFLVGNQPQHF
TGTGCCAGCAGCTTCCTTGTCGGGAATCAGCCCCAGCATTTT
>TRBJ2-1|-|-|TRBV9
CASSVGGWETSKFF
TGTGCCAGCAGCGTAGGAGGGTGGGAGACGAGCAAGTTCTTC
>TRBJ2-7|once|-|TRBV7-9
CASSLVAYGSTYEQYF
TGTGCCAGCAGCTTAGTGGCCTATGGTAGCACCTACGAGCAGTACTTC
>TRBJ2-2|once|-|TRBV9
CASSSYGAKTGELFF
TGTGCCAGCAGCAGTTATGGGGCAAAAACCGGGGAGCTGTTTTTT
>TRBJ2-3|-|-|TRBV9
CASSVSLGSDTQYF
TGTGCCAGCAGCGTGAGCCTCGGGAGCGATACGCAGTATTTT
>TRBJ1-4|-|-|TRBV5-6
CASSLEQGSFATNEKLFF
TGTGCCAGCAGCTTGGAGCAGGGGAGCTTTGCAACTAATGAAAAACTGTTTTTT
>TRBJ2-3|-|TRBD1|TRBV5-1
CASRILPGQGAADTQYF
TGCGCCAGCAGGATATTACCGGGACAGGGGGCCGCAGATACGCAGTATTTT
>TRBJ1-5|-|TRBD1|TRBV6-5
CASSFGTANQPQHF
TGTGCCAGCAGTTTCGGGACAGCAAATCAGCCCCAGCATTTT
>TRBJ1-5|few|-|TRBV19
CASSIGPGGGAQHF
TGTGCCAGTAGTATTGGTCCGGGCGGGGGGGCCCAGCATTTT
>TRBJ1-1|-|-|TRBV7-9
CSSSSQDLPMAFF
TGTTCCAGCAGCTCCCAGGATCTCCCAATGGCTTTCTTT
>TRBJ1-5|few|TRBD1|TRBV9
CASSGTSGGRQPQHF
TGTGCCAGCAGCGGCACCTCAGGGGGGCGGCAGCCCCAGCATTTT
>TRBJ1-1|-|-|TRBV25-1
CASREAGTEAFF
TGTGCCAGCAGGGAGGCAGGTACTGAAGCTTTCTTT
>TRBJ1-4|-|TRBD1|TRBV27
CASSLGVIGQGLATNEKLFF
TGTGCCAGCAGCCTGGGTGTCATCGGACAGGGCCTTGCAACTAATGAAAAACTGTTTTTT
>TRBJ2-3|-|-|TRBV2
CASKALAPGWDTQYF
TGTGCCAGCAAAGCACTAGCTCCGGGATGGGATACGCAGTATTTT
>TRBJ2-1|-|-|TRBV27
CASRSPKSSYNEQFF
TGTGCCAGCAGGTCTCCCAAGAGCTCCTACAATGAGCAGTTCTTC
>TRBJ1-3|-|-|TRBV7-9
CASSFRAEGNTIYF
TGTGCCAGCAGCTTCAGGGCCGAGGGAAACACCATATATTTT
>TRBJ1-1|once|-|TRBV7-9
CSSSMRDTEAFF
TGTTCCAGCAGCATGAGGGACACTGAAGCTTTCTTT
>TRBJ1-1|-|-|TRBV10-2
CASSENSGTEAFF
TGCGCCAGCAGTGAGAATTCGGGGACTGAAGCTTTCTTT
>TRBJ2-2|-|TRBD2|TRBV6-5
CASSSRTSLYTGELFF
TGTGCCAGCAGTTCTCGGACTAGCCTATACACCGGGGAGCTGTTTTTT
>TRBJ1-3|-|-|TRBV4-1
CASSLQQVSGNTIYF
TGCGCCAGCAGCCTGCAACAGGTCTCTGGAAACACCATATATTTT
>TRBJ1-3|-|-|TRBV9
CASSVAPLSGNTIYF
TGTGCCAGCAGCGTAGCTCCCCTATCTGGAAACACCATATATTTT
>TRBJ1-2|-|TRBD1|TRBV6-5
CASRKTGRDGYTF
TGTGCCAGCAGGAAGACAGGGAGAGATGGCTACACCTTC
>TRBJ2-6|-|-|TRBV2
CASSATTGANVLTF
TGTGCCAGCAGCGCTACCACTGGGGCCAACGTCCTGACTTTC
>TRBJ2-1|-|-|TRBV7-9
CASSPQGGSYNEQFF
TGTGCCAGCAGCCCTCAGGGGGGTTCCTACAATGAGCAGTTCTTC
>TRBJ1-1|few|-|TRBV7-2
CASSLGGTPYPFF
TGTGCCAGCAGCTTAGGAGGGACTCCGTATCCTTTCTTT
>TRBJ2-3|-|-|TRBV28
CASSLRGDTQYF
TGTGCCAGCAGTTTAAGGGGGGATACGCAGTATTTT